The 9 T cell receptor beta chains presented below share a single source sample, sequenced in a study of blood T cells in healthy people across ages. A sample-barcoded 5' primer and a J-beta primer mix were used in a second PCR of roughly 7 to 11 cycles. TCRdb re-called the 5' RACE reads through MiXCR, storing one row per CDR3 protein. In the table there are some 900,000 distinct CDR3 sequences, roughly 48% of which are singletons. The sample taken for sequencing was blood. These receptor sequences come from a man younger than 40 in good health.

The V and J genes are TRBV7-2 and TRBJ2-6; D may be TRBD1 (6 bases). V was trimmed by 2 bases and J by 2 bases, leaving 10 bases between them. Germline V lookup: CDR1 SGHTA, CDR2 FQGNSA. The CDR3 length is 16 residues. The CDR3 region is CASSLSPGAGANVLTF. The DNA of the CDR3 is TGTGCCAGCAGCTTATCCCCAGGGGCTGGGGCCAACGTCCTGACTTTC.

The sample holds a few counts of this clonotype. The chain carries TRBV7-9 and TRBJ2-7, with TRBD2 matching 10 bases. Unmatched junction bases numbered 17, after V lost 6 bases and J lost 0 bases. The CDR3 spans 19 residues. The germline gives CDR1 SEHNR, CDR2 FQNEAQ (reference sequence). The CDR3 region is CASSSSSGSGAHSSYEQYF. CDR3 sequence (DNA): TGTGCCAGCAGTTCATCTAGCGGGAGCGGGGCCCATAGCTCCTACGAGCAGTACTTC.

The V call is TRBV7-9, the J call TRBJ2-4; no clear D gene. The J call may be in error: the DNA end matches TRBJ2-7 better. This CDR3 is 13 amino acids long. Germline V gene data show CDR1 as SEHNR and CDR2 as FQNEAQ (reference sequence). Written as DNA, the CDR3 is TGTGCCAGCAGCTTAGACGAGGTCTACGAGCAGTACTTC. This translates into CASSLDEVYEQYF.

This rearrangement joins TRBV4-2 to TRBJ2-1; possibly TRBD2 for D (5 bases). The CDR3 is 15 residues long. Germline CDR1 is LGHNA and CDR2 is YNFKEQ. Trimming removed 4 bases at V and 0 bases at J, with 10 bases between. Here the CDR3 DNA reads TGTGCCAGCAGCCTCAGCGGTACCTCCTACAATGAGCAGTTCTTC. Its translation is CASSLSGTSYNEQFF.

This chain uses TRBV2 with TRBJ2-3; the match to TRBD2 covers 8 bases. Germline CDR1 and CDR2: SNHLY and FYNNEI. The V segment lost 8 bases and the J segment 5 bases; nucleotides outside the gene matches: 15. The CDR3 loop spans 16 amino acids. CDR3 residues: CASCTTPSGFEDTQYF. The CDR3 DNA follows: TGTGCCAGCTGTACGACCCCTAGCGGGTTCGAAGATACGCAGTATTTT.

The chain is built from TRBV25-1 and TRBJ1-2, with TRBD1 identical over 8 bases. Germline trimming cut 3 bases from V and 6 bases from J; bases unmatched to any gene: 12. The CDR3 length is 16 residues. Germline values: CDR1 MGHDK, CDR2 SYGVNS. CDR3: CASSDPKRTGSHGYTF. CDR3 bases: TGTGCCAGCAGTGACCCGAAAAGGACAGGGAGTCATGGCTACACCTTC.

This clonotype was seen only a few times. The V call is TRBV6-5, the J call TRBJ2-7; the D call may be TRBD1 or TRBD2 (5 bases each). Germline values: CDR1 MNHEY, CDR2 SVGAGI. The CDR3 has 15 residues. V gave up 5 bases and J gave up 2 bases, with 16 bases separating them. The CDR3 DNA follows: TGTGCCAGCAGTCGGGACGTCCGAGGGCCCTACGAGCAGTACTTC. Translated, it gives CASSRDVRGPYEQYF.

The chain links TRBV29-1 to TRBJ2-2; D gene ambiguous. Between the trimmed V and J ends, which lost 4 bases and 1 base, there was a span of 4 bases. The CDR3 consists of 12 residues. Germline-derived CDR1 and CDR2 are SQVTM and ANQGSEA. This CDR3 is CSVGVNTGELFF. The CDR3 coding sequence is TGCAGCGTTGGAGTGAACACCGGGGAGCTGTTTTTT.

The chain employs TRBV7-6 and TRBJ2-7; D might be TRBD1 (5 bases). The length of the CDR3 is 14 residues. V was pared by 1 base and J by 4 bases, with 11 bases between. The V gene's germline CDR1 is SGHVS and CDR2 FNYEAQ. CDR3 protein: CASSLGSQGYEQYF. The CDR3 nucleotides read TGTGCCAGCAGCTTAGGGAGTCAGGGTTACGAGCAGTACTTC.